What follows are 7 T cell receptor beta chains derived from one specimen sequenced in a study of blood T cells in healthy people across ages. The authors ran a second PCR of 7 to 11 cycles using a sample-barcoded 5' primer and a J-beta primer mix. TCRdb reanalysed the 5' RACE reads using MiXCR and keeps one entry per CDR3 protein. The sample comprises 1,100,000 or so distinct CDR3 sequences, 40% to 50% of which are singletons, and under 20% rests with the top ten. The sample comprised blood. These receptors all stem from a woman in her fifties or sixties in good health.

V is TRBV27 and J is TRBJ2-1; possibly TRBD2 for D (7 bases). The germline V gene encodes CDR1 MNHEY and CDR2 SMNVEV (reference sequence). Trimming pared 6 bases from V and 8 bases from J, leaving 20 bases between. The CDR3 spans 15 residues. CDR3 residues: CASRPDEGGRDEQFF. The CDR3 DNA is TGTGCCAGCAGGCCGGATGAAGGGGGGAGGGATGAGCAGTTCTTC.

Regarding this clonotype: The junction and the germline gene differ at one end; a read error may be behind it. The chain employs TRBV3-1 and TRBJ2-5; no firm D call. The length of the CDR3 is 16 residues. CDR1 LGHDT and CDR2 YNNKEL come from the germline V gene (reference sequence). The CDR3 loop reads CASSQEGWYRQEAQYF. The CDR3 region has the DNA TGTGCCAGCAGCCAAGAAGGGTGGTACCGCCAAGAGGCCCAGTACTTC.

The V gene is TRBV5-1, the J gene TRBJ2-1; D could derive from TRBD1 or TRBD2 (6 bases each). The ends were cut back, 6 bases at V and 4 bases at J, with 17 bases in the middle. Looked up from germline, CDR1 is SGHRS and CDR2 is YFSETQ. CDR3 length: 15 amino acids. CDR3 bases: TGCGCCAGCAAGACAAGGCAGGGGACTTACAATGAGCAGTTCTTC. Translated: CASKTRQGTYNEQFF.

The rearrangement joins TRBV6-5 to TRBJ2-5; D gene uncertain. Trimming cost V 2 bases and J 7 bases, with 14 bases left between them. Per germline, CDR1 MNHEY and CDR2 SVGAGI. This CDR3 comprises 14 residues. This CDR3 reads CASSYANSHGTQYF. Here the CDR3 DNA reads TGTGCCAGCAGTTACGCGAACAGCCATGGGACCCAGTACTTC.

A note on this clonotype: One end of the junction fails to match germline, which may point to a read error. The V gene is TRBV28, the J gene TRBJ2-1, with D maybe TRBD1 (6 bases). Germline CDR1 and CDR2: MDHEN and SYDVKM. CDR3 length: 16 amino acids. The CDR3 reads CAGRRRGYRSMDEQFF. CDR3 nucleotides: TGTGCCGGCAGGCGTAGGGGGTATCGGAGTATGGATGAGCAGTTCTTC. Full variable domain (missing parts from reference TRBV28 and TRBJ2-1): DVKVTQSSRYLVKRTGEKVFLECVQDMDHENMFWYRQDPGLGLRLIYFSYDVKMKEKGDIPEGYSVSREKKERFSLILESASTNQTSMYLCAGRRRGYRSMDEQFFGPGTRLTVL.

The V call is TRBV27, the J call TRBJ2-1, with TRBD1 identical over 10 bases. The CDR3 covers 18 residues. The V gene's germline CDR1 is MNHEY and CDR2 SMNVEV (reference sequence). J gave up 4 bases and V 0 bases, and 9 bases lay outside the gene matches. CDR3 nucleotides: TGTGCCAGCAGTTTATCCCAGACAGGGGGCCACCTTTACAATGAGCAGTTCTTC. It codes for CASSLSQTGGHLYNEQFF.

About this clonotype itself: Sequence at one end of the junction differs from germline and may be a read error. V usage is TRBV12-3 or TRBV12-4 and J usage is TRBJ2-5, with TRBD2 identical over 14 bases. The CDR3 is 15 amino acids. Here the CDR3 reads CAGSQTSGRASEQYF. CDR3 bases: TGTGCCGGCAGTCAGACTAGCGGGAGGGCCAGTGAGCAGTACTTC.